This T cell receptor beta chain comes out of a study of STAT3 mutations in large granular lymphocyte leukemia (dated by TCRdb to the late 2010s). A note on the overall study: Canonical activating STAT3 mutations were detected in roughly half of the longitudinally sequenced T-LGLL patients. From an initial cohort of roughly 220 LGL patients, over 15 representative T-LGLL cases were picked for longitudinal TCRbeta and STAT3 sequencing. To reconstruct clonal hierarchy and dynamics, serial deep sequencing of TCRbeta CDR3 and STAT3 was performed in patients with T-cell large granular lymphocyte leukemia. A couple of patients with natural killer LGL leukemia were also sequenced longitudinally as controls within the study. On average, sequencing was done at approximately 4.2 time points per patient, with the number of samplings ranging from 2 to 8. More than half of T-LGLL patients received one or more immunosuppressive therapy regimens, with hematologic response in around 43% of those treated. What the work shows at the level of the full study, not this receptor alone: All T-LGLL patients had at least one immunodominant TCRbeta clonotype, and roughly half had multiple immunodominant subclonotypes. Linking therapy response to changes in TCR clonal burden was complicated by variable intervals between samplings and by differing treatment regimens. The burden of the dominant TCR clone was higher than the STAT3 mutant burden in several patients, which suggests that the STAT3 mutation arose secondarily inside a clone that had already expanded. Persisting codominant clonotypes in some patients meant a small but highly pathogenic clone may have been missed. Because no samples were available when a clone first appeared, clonal expansion had to be inferred from samplings taken at other points. TCR clonotype switching after therapy was observed in 6 of 18 patients, and all newly emerging clones were found to be STAT3 wild type.

Comment on this clone: It lacks a known antigen. It has no much larger one-base neighbor in the sample; base qualities were not kept.

TCRbeta libraries were sequenced on an Illumina MiSeq, averaging about 38,000 productive templates per sample. Using multiplex PCR amplification, the immunoSEQ assay generated the TCRbeta CDR3 libraries. The source study handled its data this way. Repertoire diversity was calculated as previously defined, with values near 0 taken to indicate extremely monoclonal samples. The source is immuneACCESS, and TCRdb retained only in-frame sequences with V and J called. Part of the clones is not carried over; for the studies checked, unresolved V genes explain less than half of this, and the remainder is unexplained. From that table come the V and J calls and clone size; the DNA was used to work out D and trimming. This sample lists thousands of clones; 92% were detected once. About 66% of the sample rests with the top ten. DNA was extracted from blood mononuclear cells, and the same DNA was used for both TCR and STAT3 sequencing.

For this chain, trimming is 5 bases at the V end and 4 bases at the J end, and the number of junction bases without a gene match is 20. For CDR1 and CDR2, the germline V gene lists SGHTA and FQGTGA. Its CDR3 holds 18 amino acids, cysteine through phenylalanine. Solely the CDR3 DNA is kept, with 54 bases framed from the first base. The receptor chain draws on TRBV7-3 and TRBJ2-7; 7 bases in the junction line up with TRBD2. Sample: peripheral blood mononuclear cells. This clonotype was obtained from a man aged 55 to 69 with T-cell large granular lymphocyte leukemia. Some clones in this sample may be carry-over from other donors' samples. The age is the age at diagnosis. The base sequence is TGTGCCAGCAGCACACGGCGTCCTGCGGGAGCCCTCGGATACGAGCAGTACTTC. Its translation reads: CASSTRRPAGALGYEQYF.